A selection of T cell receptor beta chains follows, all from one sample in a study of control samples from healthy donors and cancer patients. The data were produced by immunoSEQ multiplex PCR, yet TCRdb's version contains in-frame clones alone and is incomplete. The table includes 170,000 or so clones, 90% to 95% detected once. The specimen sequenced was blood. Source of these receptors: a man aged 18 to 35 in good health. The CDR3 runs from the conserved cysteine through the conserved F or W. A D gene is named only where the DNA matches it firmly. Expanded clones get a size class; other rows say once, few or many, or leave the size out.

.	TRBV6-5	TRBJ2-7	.	CASMGGPTYEQYF	TGTGCCAGCATGGGGGGACCTACCTACGAGCAGTACTTC
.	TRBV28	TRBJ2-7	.	CASSLGSWAYEQYF	TGTGCCAGCAGTTTGGGCAGTTGGGCCTACGAGCAGTACTTC
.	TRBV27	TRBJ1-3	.	CAGYIGAGNTIYF	TGTGCCGGCTATATCGGGGCGGGAAACACCATATATTTT
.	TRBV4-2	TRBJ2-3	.	CASSPLGAGSTDTQYF	TGTGCCAGCAGCCCTCTTGGGGCAGGGAGCACAGATACGCAGTATTTT
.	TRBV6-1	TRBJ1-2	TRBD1	CASSDPGTGKGYTF	TGTGCCAGCAGTGACCCCGGGACAGGGAAAGGCTACACCTTC
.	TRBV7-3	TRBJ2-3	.	CASSLTGAGRPDTQYF	TGTGCCAGCAGCTTAACAGGAGCAGGGAGGCCAGATACGCAGTATTTT
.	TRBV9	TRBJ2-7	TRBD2	CASSVGLAGTYEQYF	TGTGCCAGCAGCGTAGGACTAGCGGGGACCTACGAGCAGTACTTC
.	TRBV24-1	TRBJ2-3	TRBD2	CATSVSRAGGDTQYF	TGTGCCACCAGTGTCTCAAGAGCGGGGGGAGATACGCAGTATTTT
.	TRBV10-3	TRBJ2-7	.	CAISEFDRTTSYEQYF	TGTGCCATCAGTGAGTTTGACAGGACTACGTCCTACGAGCAGTACTTC
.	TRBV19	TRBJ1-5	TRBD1	CASSIDHRGSYQPQHF	TGTGCCAGTAGTATAGACCACAGGGGGTCGTATCAGCCCCAGCATTTT
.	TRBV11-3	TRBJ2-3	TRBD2	CASSLSGGTDTQYF	TGTGCCAGCAGCCTTAGCGGGGGCACAGATACGCAGTATTTT
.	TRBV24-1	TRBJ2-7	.	CATSGGYEQYF	TGTGCCACCAGTGGAGGTTACGAGCAGTACTTC
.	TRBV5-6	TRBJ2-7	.	CASSFAGKAYEQYF	TGTGCCAGCAGCTTCGCGGGGAAGGCCTACGAGCAGTACTTC
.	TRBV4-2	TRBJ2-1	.	CASSPGRPRKDEQFF	TGTGCCAGCAGCCCGGGTCGACCTAGGAAGGATGAGCAGTTCTTC
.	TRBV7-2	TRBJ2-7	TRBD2	CASSLGTSAPYEQYF	TGTGCCAGCAGCTTAGGAACTAGCGCTCCCTACGAGCAGTACTTC
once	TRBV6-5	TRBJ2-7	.	CASGLTAPREQYF	TGTGCCAGCGGACTCACAGCCCCCCGCGAGCAGTACTTC
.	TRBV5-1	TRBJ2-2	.	CASSFDYRTTGELFF	TGCGCCAGCAGCTTTGACTACAGGACCACCGGGGAGCTGTTTTTT
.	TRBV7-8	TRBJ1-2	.	CASSLADTNYGYTF	TGTGCCAGCAGCTTAGCGGACACTAACTATGGCTACACCTTC
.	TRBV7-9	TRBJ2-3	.	CASSLGDLGTQYF	TGTGCCAGCAGCTTGGGGGACTTAGGAACGCAGTATTTT
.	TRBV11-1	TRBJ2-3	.	CASSFEGLRTDTQYF	TGTGCCAGCAGCTTCGAGGGGCTGCGCACAGATACGCAGTATTTT